This T cell receptor (beta chain) was sequenced for a study of shared clonotypes between healthy human individuals. Across the study: Per donor, CD8 memory used one plate, CD8 naive used two, CD4 memory used three and CD4 naive used three.

The naive CD8 population came from CD45RO-negative cells selected for CCR7, without terminally differentiated effector memory CD45RA+ cells. On this clone itself: Different DNA sequences within this sample yield the same CDR3.

Libraries were prepared by immunoSEQ multiplex PCR; TCRdb keeps only in-frame clonotypes and omits some of them. This sample carries millions of clones, roughly 91% of them seen once, and the ten largest clones take under 2%. Sequences were obtained from naive CD8+ T cells from PBMCs. This receptor was identified in a young man in good health. Some clones in this sample may be carry-over from other donors' samples.

The CDR3 sequence: CASSLYRGSYEQYF. CDR3 nucleotides: TGTGCCAGCAGCCTCTACAGGGGCTCCTACGAGCAGTACTTC. This chain uses TRBV28 with TRBJ2-7; 7 bases line up with TRBD1. The germline CDR1 and CDR2 sequences are MDHEN and SYDVKM. There are 14 residues in the CDR3. V was clipped by 6 bases and J by 0 bases; unmatched bases: 5.